This T cell receptor (beta chain) is drawn from a study of PD-1 blockade in classical Hodgkin lymphoma. The time point here: newly diagnosed, previously untreated cHL patient sample. Untreated, newly diagnosed classical Hodgkin lymphoma PBMCs were used for comparison. The germline V gene encodes CDR1 LNHDA and CDR2 SQIVND (reference sequence). The CDR3 loop spans 15 amino acids. Trimming left V 8 bases short and J 0 bases short, with 13 bases between. As concerns this clone: Its antigen is undetermined.

Libraries were prepared by immunoSEQ multiplex PCR; TCRdb keeps only in-frame clonotypes and omits some of them. The sample includes about 15,000 clones, approximately 84% of them seen just once. The study, taken as a whole, reports: No one has yet defined what causes the repertoire differences, which may be disease activity or prior therapy. In newly diagnosed patients, baseline TCR diversity was reportedly below that of healthy donors.

The specimen sequenced was peripheral blood mononuclear cells (PBMCs). The chain has TRBV19 and TRBJ1-4; D is ambiguous. The receptor was isolated from a human donor with classical Hodgkin lymphoma. CDR3: CASSGNYATNEKLFF. CDR3 nucleotide sequence: TGTGCCAGTTCCGGGAATTACGCAACTAATGAAAAACTGTTTTTT.